This T cell receptor beta chain was obtained from a study of blood T cells in healthy people across ages. Overall study: With template switching, about one barcoded beta molecule was captured per two T cells.

A second roughly 7 to 12 cycle PCR used barcoded and J-beta primers. TCRdb ran MiXCR on the 5' RACE reads and lists one entry per CDR3 protein. The sample lists around 1,000,000 distinct CDR3 sequences; under 30% were seen once. This CDR3 spans 13 amino acids. Germline CDR1 is SEHNR and CDR2 is FQNEAQ (reference sequence). V lost 1 base, J lost 7 bases, and 10 bases lay in between. This sample was shared with a second study, whose subject was T cells of mothers and their children. That work contributes: Around 3.2 million TCR beta reads per child versus over 9.5 million per mother.

The chain has TRBV7-9 and TRBJ1-1; D is ambiguous. Sequenced: blood. The TCR originated in a girl aged 2 to 9 in good health. The CDR3 DNA reads as TGTGCCAGCAGCTTAGTACACTCCGTTGAAGCTTTCTTT. Its protein is CASSLVHSVEAFF.